The rows below give T cell receptor beta chains drawn from one sample of a study of cytomegalovirus exposure and HLA in healthy donors. Assay: immunoSEQ multiplex PCR; the TCRdb copy retains only in-frame clones and omits some. In the table there are approximately 220,000 clones, nearly 80% of which are singletons. The sequenced material came from PBMCs. The source is a man between 18 and 35 years old in good health and CMV-seronegative. Both conserved end residues are part of each CDR3. The order of the fields is D gene, J gene, clone size, CDR3 length, V gene, CDR3 DNA, CDR3 protein. D genes are given only for firm matches. For some rows the clone size is stated as once, few or many, or as a class when expanded; others skip it.

D gene: NA; J gene: TRBJ1-1; clone size: NA; CDR3 length: 15; V gene: TRBV5-8; CDR3 DNA: TGTGCCAGCAGCTTGGGGCAGGGGTCGAACATTGAAGCTTTCTTT; CDR3 protein: CASSLGQGSNIEAFF
D gene: TRBD1; J gene: TRBJ2-7; clone size: NA; CDR3 length: 12; V gene: TRBV6-1; CDR3 DNA: TGTGCCAGCAGACTGACAGGGAACGAGCAGTACTTC; CDR3 protein: CASRLTGNEQYF
D gene: TRBD1; J gene: TRBJ1-5; clone size: NA; CDR3 length: 14; V gene: TRBV28; CDR3 DNA: TGTGCCAGCAACCTCCGACAGGGAAATCAGCCCCAGCATTTT; CDR3 protein: CASNLRQGNQPQHF
D gene: NA; J gene: TRBJ2-7; clone size: NA; CDR3 length: 14; V gene: TRBV30; CDR3 DNA: TGTGCCTGGAGTGAATACGGGGGGCTCAACGAGCAGTACTTC; CDR3 protein: CAWSEYGGLNEQYF
D gene: NA; J gene: TRBJ2-7; clone size: NA; CDR3 length: 15; V gene: TRBV27; CDR3 DNA: TGTGCCACCCAGTTTCCGGGCCCAGGGTCCGGCAAGCAGTACTTC; CDR3 protein: CATQFPGPGSGKQYF
D gene: TRBD1; J gene: TRBJ1-5; clone size: NA; CDR3 length: 16; V gene: TRBV15; CDR3 DNA: TGTGCCACCCGTTCGACAGGGGATTATAGCAATCAGCCCCAGCATTTT; CDR3 protein: CATRSTGDYSNQPQHF
D gene: NA; J gene: TRBJ2-2; clone size: medium-sized; CDR3 length: 15; V gene: TRBV5-1; CDR3 DNA: TGCGCCAGCAGCTTGCAGGGCCTGGGCACCGGGGAGCTGTTTTTT; CDR3 protein: CASSLQGLGTGELFF
D gene: NA; J gene: TRBJ1-6; clone size: once; CDR3 length: 12; V gene: TRBV11-2; CDR3 DNA: TGTGCCAGCAGCCGGGGGGATTCACCCCTCCACTTT; CDR3 protein: CASSRGDSPLHF
D gene: NA; J gene: TRBJ1-5; clone size: NA; CDR3 length: 13; V gene: TRBV28; CDR3 DNA: TGTGCCAGCGTCGGGGGGACATGGCAGCCCCAGCATTTT; CDR3 protein: CASVGGTWQPQHF
D gene: NA; J gene: TRBJ2-7; clone size: NA; CDR3 length: 15; V gene: TRBV7-9; CDR3 DNA: TGTGCCAGCAGTCCCCCCCTAGGGAGCTCCTACGAGCAGTACTTC; CDR3 protein: CASSPPLGSSYEQYF
D gene: TRBD1; J gene: TRBJ2-2; clone size: NA; CDR3 length: 17; V gene: TRBV15; CDR3 DNA: TGTGCCACCAGTTTCTCCCTCAGACAGGGAATGACCGGGGAGCTGTTTTTT; CDR3 protein: CATSFSLRQGMTGELFF
D gene: TRBD2; J gene: TRBJ2-2; clone size: NA; CDR3 length: 22; V gene: TRBV4-2; CDR3 DNA: TGTGCCAGCAGCCAGCATTACCAGGCGACTAGCGTAGGCGGTATGGTCACCGGGGAGCTGTTTTTT; CDR3 protein: CASSQHYQATSVGGMVTGELFF
D gene: NA; J gene: TRBJ2-5; clone size: NA; CDR3 length: 15; V gene: TRBV7-9; CDR3 DNA: TGTGCCAGCAGCCTTGGATTCGCAGGGCAAGAGACCCAGTACTTC; CDR3 protein: CASSLGFAGQETQYF
D gene: NA; J gene: TRBJ2-3; clone size: NA; CDR3 length: 13; V gene: TRBV28; CDR3 DNA: TGTGCCAGCAGTTTAAGGGGAGGATATACGCAGTATTTT; CDR3 protein: CASSLRGGYTQYF
D gene: NA; J gene: TRBJ1-2; clone size: once; CDR3 length: 12; V gene: TRBV19; CDR3 DNA: TGTGCCAGTAGTATCGGGGACTATGGCTACACCTTC; CDR3 protein: CASSIGDYGYTF
D gene: TRBD2; J gene: TRBJ2-3; clone size: NA; CDR3 length: 16; V gene: TRBV10-3; CDR3 DNA: TGTGCCATCAGTGGGACTAGCGGGAGAGATGCAGATACGCAGTATTTT; CDR3 protein: CAISGTSGRDADTQYF
D gene: TRBD1; J gene: TRBJ1-4; clone size: NA; CDR3 length: 18; V gene: TRBV9; CDR3 DNA: TGTGCCAGCAGCGACCTCGGGACAGGTGCTGCAACTAATGAAAAACTGTTTTTT; CDR3 protein: CASSDLGTGAATNEKLFF
D gene: TRBD1; J gene: TRBJ2-7; clone size: NA; CDR3 length: 15; V gene: TRBV27; CDR3 DNA: TGTGCCAGCAGTTTGGGGACAGGGGGCCTAAACGAGCAGTACTTC; CDR3 protein: CASSLGTGGLNEQYF